This T cell receptor (beta chain) was retrieved from a study of CD8 T cells in ankylosing spondylitis. Overall study results and limits: Relatively scarce in peripheral blood, disease-linked clones were CD8+. Enrichment of disease-linked clones was reportedly significant in matched ankylosing spondylitis synovial fluid. Ankylosing spondylitis blood appeared to carry a characteristic TCR beta motif of roughly eight highly homologous variants.

Germline V CDR1 and CDR2: MNHNS, SASEGT. With 6 bases clipped from V and 5 bases from J, the junction kept 0 bases outside the gene matches. The CDR3 has 13 residues. Quantitative 5'-RACE with molecular barcodes was used to make the TCR beta libraries. MiXCR, run by TCRdb on the 5' RACE reads, gives a single entry per CDR3 protein. The table records over 100,000 distinct CDR3 sequences, approximately 10% of them present only once. Ten or more counts support this clonotype. No antigen is known for it. This chain connects TRBV6-1 to TRBJ1-5; 11 bases are shared with TRBD1. The receptor was isolated from a female donor with ankylosing spondylitis or in good health (not recorded which). The sample was blood, either unsorted or a sorted T cell fraction (not recorded which). The CDR3 spells CASRGQGDQPQHF. For the CDR3, the DNA is TGTGCCAGCAGGGGACAGGGGGATCAGCCCCAGCATTTT.